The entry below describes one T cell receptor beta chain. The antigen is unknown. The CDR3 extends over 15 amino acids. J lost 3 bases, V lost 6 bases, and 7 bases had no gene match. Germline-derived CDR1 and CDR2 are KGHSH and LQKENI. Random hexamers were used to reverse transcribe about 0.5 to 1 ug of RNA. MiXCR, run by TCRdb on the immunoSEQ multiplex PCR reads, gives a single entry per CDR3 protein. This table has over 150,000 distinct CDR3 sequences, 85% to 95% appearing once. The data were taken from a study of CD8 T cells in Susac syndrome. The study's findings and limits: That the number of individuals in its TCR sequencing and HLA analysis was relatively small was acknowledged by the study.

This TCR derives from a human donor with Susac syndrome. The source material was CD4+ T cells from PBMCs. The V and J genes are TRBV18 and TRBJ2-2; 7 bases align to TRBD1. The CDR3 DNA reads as TGTGCCAGCTCTTCCGGGACAGAGGACACCGGGGAGCTGTTTTTT. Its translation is CASSSGTEDTGELFF. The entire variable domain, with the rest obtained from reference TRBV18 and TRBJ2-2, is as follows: NAGVMQNPRHLVRRRGQEARLRCSPMKGHSHVYWYRQLPEEGLKFMVYLQKENIIDESGMPKERFSAEFPKEGPSILRIQQVVRGDSAAYFCASSSGTEDTGELFFGEGSRLTVL.